The present TCR beta chain was sequenced within a study of identical twins. The sample holds a few counts of this clonotype. Its target is not known. A universal primer site came from template switching; cDNA carried unique molecular identifiers. TCRdb recomputed calls from the 5' RACE reads with MiXCR, one row per CDR3 protein. The table records around 530,000 distinct CDR3 sequences, 12% to 15% of them present only once. Germline V gene data show CDR1 as ENHRY and CDR2 as SYGVKD. The CDR3 is made up of 13 amino acids. Trimming cost V 2 bases and J 6 bases, with 11 bases left between them. Study-level results: Zero-insertion analyses could be partly confounded by invariant MAIT and iNKT cells.

The data also belong to a second study, concerning yellow fever vaccine responses in identical twins.

This clonotype was obtained from a woman under 30 in good health. Sample: CD4+ T cells sorted from blood. This chain uses TRBV10-3 with TRBJ2-7; no clear D. The CDR3 is CAISERPDGEQYF. As DNA, the CDR3 is TGTGCCATCAGTGAGCGCCCAGACGGCGAGCAGTACTTC.